A single sample gave rise to the 31 T cell receptor beta chains below, sequenced in a study of T cell repertoires in cytomegalovirus infection (dated by TCRdb to between 2019 and 2020). Sequencing used an Illumina HiSeq 1500. The public sequencing data were trimmed at Q25 with fastp and processed into clonotypes with MiXCR by TCRdb, which kept only in-frame beta chains. Rows matching on CDR3 protein sequence are summarized as one entry with the most common DNA and genes. Recorded for this sample are hundreds of thousands of distinct CDR3 sequences; 15% to 20% of them occurred a single time. The top ten constitute more than 10% of the sample. Sequencing was done on a sample of PBMCs. The receptors were gathered from a human donor in good health (CMV status not recorded). Some clones in this sample may be carry-over from other donors' samples.

This clonotype was counted between two and nine times. The chain links TRBV18 to TRBJ1-5; D unresolved. CDR3 length equals 13 residues. Trimming left V 3 bases short and J 3 bases short, with 6 bases between. From germline, CDR1 is KGHSH and CDR2 LQKENI. In DNA form, the CDR3 reads TGTGCCAGCTCACCCGCTGACAATCAGCCCCAGCATTTT. Translating it yields CASSPADNQPQHF.

The chain carries TRBV5-1 and TRBJ1-4; perhaps TRBD1 as D (5 bases). Germline CDR1 and CDR2: SGHRS and YFSETQ. The CDR3 totals 16 residues. V lost 4 bases to trimming and J lost 5 bases, with 18 bases between them. The CDR3 coding sequence is TGCGCCAGCAGCCCTCTCGGGGGAAGGGGAAATGAAAAACTGTTTTTT. It codes for CASSPLGGRGNEKLFF.

Only a few counts were recorded for this clonotype. The rearrangement links TRBV6-6 to TRBJ2-1; 12 nucleotides match TRBD2. The ends lost 7 bases at V and 6 bases at J; junction bases unmatched: 10. CDR1 MNHNY and CDR2 SVGAGI come from the germline V gene (reference sequence). This CDR3 region has 16 residues. The CDR3 is CASTLLLAGGTNEQFF. Here the CDR3 DNA reads TGTGCCAGCACCTTACTTCTAGCGGGGGGGACCAATGAGCAGTTCTTC.

The chain couples TRBV5-5 to TRBJ1-2; no clear D. Trimming left V 6 bases short and J 1 base short, with 16 bases between. The CDR3 is 15 residues long. Looked up from germline, CDR1 is SGHKS and CDR2 is YYEKEE (reference sequence). The CDR3: CASTQQSTFNYGYTF. The DNA for the CDR3 is TGTGCCAGCACCCAACAGTCCACATTTAACTATGGCTACACCTTC.

The chain couples TRBV27 to TRBJ2-1; D perhaps matches TRBD2 (6 bases). Trimming cost V 5 bases and J 8 bases, with 19 bases left between them. Germline V lookup: CDR1 MNHEY, CDR2 SMNVEV (reference sequence). This CDR3 comprises 15 residues. The CDR3 protein is CASSPASAQGDEQFF. The CDR3 coding sequence is TGTGCCAGCAGTCCAGCTAGCGCCCAAGGCGATGAGCAGTTCTTC.

There are many counts of this clonotype. In DNA, the CDR3 is TGTGCCAGCAGCTTTAGCGGGGTCTCCTACGAGCAGTACTTC. Its translation: CASSFSGVSYEQYF. This sequence joins TRBV7-2 and TRBJ2-7; TRBD2 aligns across 8 bases. Germline values: CDR1 SGHTA, CDR2 FQGNSA. The CDR3 sequence is 14 residues long. V was pared by 3 bases and J by 0 bases, with 1 base of the junction left unmatched.

This clonotype came up many times. The chain couples TRBV6-1 to TRBJ2-3; 7 bases line up with TRBD1. V dropped 4 bases and J dropped 1; count of bases not matched to a gene: 20. CDR3 length: 20 amino acids. Germline V gene sequence: CDR1 MNHNS, CDR2 SASEGT. As DNA, the CDR3 is TGTGCCAGCAGTGCAACCCGCTTTCCCTACAGGACAGGCCGCACAGATACGCAGTATTTT. Translating gives CASSATRFPYRTGRTDTQYF.

This clonotype was counted a few times. This chain uses TRBV27 with TRBJ1-2; D is perhaps TRBD1 (5 bases). This CDR3 is built from 16 residues. Germline lookup yields CDR1 MNHEY and CDR2 SMNVEV (reference sequence). V gave up 2 bases and J gave up 2 bases, with 15 bases separating them. The CDR3 loop reads CASSLSPTGLNYGYTF. CDR3 bases: TGTGCCAGCAGTTTAAGTCCCACAGGCTTAAACTATGGCTACACCTTC.

This clonotype has a handful of counts. This rearrangement joins TRBV6-1 to TRBJ1-5, with a tentative D call TRBD1 (5 bases). Germline-derived CDR1 and CDR2 are MNHNS and SASEGT. V lost 5 bases, J lost 6 bases, and 14 bases lay in between. The length of the CDR3 is 14 residues. The CDR3 spells CASSTGPGTQPQHF. The CDR3 DNA sequence: TGTGCCAGCAGTACAGGCCCGGGGACTCAGCCCCAGCATTTT.

A remark on this clonotype: The junction shows a germline mismatch at one end, possibly a read error. The V gene is TRBV4-1, the J gene TRBJ1-5, with D perhaps TRBD1 (5 bases). The CDR3 length is 15 residues. In germline, CDR1 is MGHRA, CDR2 YSYEKL. CDR3 nucleotides: TGTGCCAGCAGCCAAGATGAGGGGTACGGGCAGCCCCAGCATTTT. Amino acids: CASSQDEGYGQPQHF.

The chain recombines TRBV20-1 with TRBJ1-2; TRBD1 might be the D (6 bases). CDR3 length: 14 amino acids. From germline, CDR1 is DFQATT and CDR2 SNEGSKA (reference sequence). V dropped 0 bases and J dropped 3 bases, with 11 bases sitting between them. The CDR3 loop reads CSARDSGQHYGYTF. In nucleotides, the CDR3 is TGCAGTGCTAGAGATTCCGGACAGCACTATGGCTACACCTTC.

A few counts support this clonotype. This chain links TRBV4-3 with TRBJ1-1; no firm D call. Germline CDR1 and CDR2: LGHNA and YSLEER. V was clipped by 0 bases and J by 1 base, with 9 bases between them. This CDR3 contains 15 residues. The DNA for the CDR3 is TGCGCCAGCAGCCAAGATGCGGGTCCGAACACTGAAGCTTTCTTT. As protein: CASSQDAGPNTEAFF.

The rearrangement links TRBV20-1 to TRBJ2-7; 7 bases fit TRBD1. The CDR3 runs 15 residues. Germline V gene data show CDR1 as DFQATT and CDR2 as SNEGSKA (reference sequence). With V trimmed by 3 bases and J by 0 bases, 8 bases remained unmatched. Here the CDR3 DNA reads TGCAGTGCTAGCCCCCGGGACAGAAACTCCTACGAGCAGTACTTC. Its translation: CSASPRDRNSYEQYF.

The table lists this clonotype with many counts. The chain uses TRBV7-2 and TRBJ2-7; a possible D gene is TRBD1 (6 bases). The germline V gene has CDR1 SGHTA and CDR2 FQGNSA. The CDR3 covers 13 residues. The V end lost 1 base, the J end lost 4 bases, and 8 bases lay between the germline ends. DNA of the CDR3: TGTGCCAGCAGCTTAGATACAGGGTACGAGCAGTACTTC. This encodes CASSLDTGYEQYF.

This clonotype was counted once. The V and J genes are TRBV27 and TRBJ1-2, with D perhaps matching TRBD1 (5 bases). Trimming removed 5 bases from V and 6 bases from J, with 16 bases in between. The CDR3 consists of 14 residues. Germline-derived CDR1 and CDR2 are MNHEY and SMNVEV (reference sequence). CDR3 nucleotides: TGTGCCAGCAGTCCGTGGGCAGGGTATGATGGCTACACCTTC. It translates to CASSPWAGYDGYTF.

This rearrangement joins TRBV6-5 to TRBJ2-7, with D maybe TRBD1 (6 bases). V lost 1 base and J lost 3, with 10 bases in between. Germline values: CDR1 MNHEY, CDR2 SVGAGI. The CDR3 sequence is 14 residues long. The CDR3 protein is CASSYLKGHYEQYF. CDR3 coding DNA: TGTGCCAGCAGTTACTTGAAGGGACACTACGAGCAGTACTTC.

The V and J genes are TRBV12-3 or TRBV12-4 and TRBJ2-7; weak D call: TRBD2 (6 bases). The CDR3 spans 15 residues. V was trimmed by 7 bases and J by 9 bases, leaving 25 bases between them. The CDR3 region is CASTSAGRASFVQYF. For the CDR3, the DNA is TGTGCCAGCACCTCAGCGGGCAGGGCATCTTTTGTGCAGTACTTC.

Many counts were recorded for this clonotype. The chain couples TRBV7-2 to TRBJ1-2, with TRBD1 identical over 8 bases. The trim removed 5 bases at V and 4 bases at J, leaving 9 bases unmatched. The CDR3 is made up of 15 amino acids. Germline-derived CDR1 and CDR2 are SGHTA and FQGNSA. The CDR3 reads CASSPQGAQSYGYTF. The CDR3 nucleotides read TGTGCCAGCAGCCCTCAGGGGGCGCAGAGCTATGGCTACACCTTC.

This clonotype was counted at least ten times. The CDR3: CASSPTYQNTEAFF. DNA for the CDR3: TGTGCCAGCAGCCCAACATATCAGAACACTGAAGCTTTCTTT. The V call is TRBV7-9, the J call TRBJ1-1; D gene ambiguous. The CDR3 contains 14 residues. Looked up from germline, CDR1 is SEHNR and CDR2 is FQNEAQ (reference sequence). V was trimmed by 5 bases and J by 1 base, leaving 11 bases between them.

This clonotype was detected many times. The chain has TRBV7-6 and TRBJ2-1; D is undetermined. V was cut by 1 base and J by 5 bases, with 12 bases left in between. The CDR3 extends over 15 amino acids. CDR1 and CDR2 from the germline V gene are SGHVS and FNYEAQ. CDR3 sequence: CASSLVPTGHNEQFF. For the CDR3, the DNA is TGTGCCAGCAGCTTAGTTCCGACTGGTCACAATGAGCAGTTCTTC.

This clonotype was detected ten times or more. The chain links TRBV7-6 to TRBJ2-2, with D uncertain. Germline lookup yields CDR1 SGHVS and CDR2 FNYEAQ. CDR3 length: 15 residues. V was cut by 2 bases and J by 0 bases, with 7 bases left in between. DNA for the CDR3: TGTGCCAGCAGCTTATCGGTACCGAACACCGGGGAGCTGTTTTTT. It specifies CASSLSVPNTGELFF.

This clonotype came up a few times. This chain links TRBV7-2 with TRBJ1-4, with a weak D call TRBD1 (6 bases). The germline CDR1 and CDR2 sequences are SGHTA and FQGNSA. The CDR3 has 15 residues. V shed 5 bases and J shed 8 bases, with 18 bases lying between them. The CDR3 loop reads CASSLKTGSREKLFF. For the CDR3, the DNA is TGTGCCAGCAGCCTTAAGACAGGATCCCGGGAAAAACTGTTTTTT.

V and J are TRBV28 and TRBJ2-5, with 10 nucleotides matching TRBD1. Germline V gene sequence: CDR1 MDHEN, CDR2 SYDVKM. V shed 7 bases and J 10 bases; nucleotides not matched to a gene: 6. The CDR3 is 12 amino acids. The CDR3 coding sequence is TGTGCCAGCATGCCTGACAGGGGGCTCCAGTACTTC. Its protein product is CASMPDRGLQYF.

V is TRBV5-6 and J is TRBJ2-7; D may be TRBD1 (5 bases). This CDR3 has 15 amino acids. Trimming stripped 0 bases from V and 3 bases from J, with 13 bases between. Germline V gene sequence: CDR1 SGHDT, CDR2 YYEEEE. CDR3 sequence: CASSLAWQGGYEQYF. As DNA, the CDR3 is TGTGCCAGCAGCTTGGCCTGGCAGGGCGGCTACGAGCAGTACTTC.

This clonotype was observed many times. One end of the junction varies from germline; a read error may be responsible. V is TRBV7-7 and J is TRBJ2-5; TRBD1 is a possible D gene (5 bases). This CDR3 region has 14 residues. Germline V gene lookup returns CDR1 SSHAT and CDR2 FNYEAQ (reference sequence). The CDR3 spells CASSQGQGGETQYF. The CDR3 DNA reads as TGTGCTAGCAGCCAAGGGCAGGGCGGCGAGACCCAGTACTTC.

The chain employs TRBV24-1 and TRBJ2-5; D possibly corresponds to TRBD1 (5 bases). Germline assignment: CDR1 KGHDR and CDR2 SFDVKD. The CDR3 is 13 residues long. The V end lost 7 bases, the J end lost 2 bases, and 10 bases lay between the germline ends. The CDR3 loop reads CATRQGNQETQYF. CDR3 in DNA: TGTGCCACCAGGCAGGGAAATCAAGAGACCCAGTACTTC.

The chain combines TRBV20-1 with TRBJ2-3, with 8 positions matching TRBD1. Germline V gene lookup returns CDR1 DFQATT and CDR2 SNEGSKA (reference sequence). V was pared by 4 bases and J by 4 bases, with 10 bases of the junction left unmatched. This CDR3 region has 15 residues. The CDR3 loop is CSAIRQGASADTQYF. CDR3 nucleotide sequence: TGCAGTGCTATTCGGCAGGGGGCAAGCGCAGATACGCAGTATTTT.

This clonotype was recorded a few times. The rearrangement joins TRBV2 to TRBJ2-2, with unresolved D. Germline V gives CDR1 SNHLY, CDR2 FYNNEI. The CDR3 covers 14 residues. Trimming took off 8 bases at V and 4 bases at J, with 14 bases between the two ends. The CDR3 spells CASLMELSTGELFF. In nucleotides, the CDR3 is TGTGCCAGCCTTATGGAGCTTAGCACCGGGGAGCTGTTTTTT.

The chain links TRBV19 to TRBJ2-1; 9 bases align to TRBD2. Germline values: CDR1 LNHDA, CDR2 SQIVND (reference sequence). V shed 1 base, J shed 0 bases, and the junction held 10 bases outside the gene matches. The CDR3 sequence is 19 residues long. CDR3 in amino acids: CASSIGRAGGHSSYNEQFF. The CDR3, as DNA: TGTGCCAGTAGTATAGGTCGAGCGGGGGGACATAGCTCCTACAATGAGCAGTTCTTC.

This clonotype was observed at least ten times. This chain links TRBV27 with TRBJ1-1; 8 bases map to TRBD1. This CDR3 comprises 13 residues. J gave up 4 bases and V 6 bases, and 4 bases lay outside the gene matches. The germline V gene has CDR1 MNHEY and CDR2 SMNVEV (reference sequence). The CDR3 DNA reads as TGTGCCAGCAGGGGTACAGGGGGCACTGAAGCTTTCTTT. Translated, it gives CASRGTGGTEAFF.

Worth noting for this clonotype: One end of the junction is discordant with germline, which a read error may explain. V usage is TRBV4-1 and J usage is TRBJ2-5; the match to TRBD2 covers 8 bases. The CDR3 totals 16 residues. CDR1 MGHRA and CDR2 YSYEKL come from the germline V gene. The chain's CDR3 is CASSQGKLADQETQYF. The CDR3 DNA reads TGTGCCAGCAGCCAAGGAAAACTAGCGGACCAAGAGACCCAGTACTTC.